This TCR beta chain was recorded in a study of control samples from healthy donors and cancer patients. CDR1 SEHNR and CDR2 FQNEAQ come from the germline V gene (reference sequence). The CDR3 loop spans 13 amino acids. Trimming stripped 5 bases from V and 8 bases from J, with 15 bases between. The assay was immunoSEQ multiplex PCR, and TCRdb's table has in-frame clones only and misses some. The table counts some 190,000 clones; around 2% lies in the top ten. The sample comprised blood. The chain is built from TRBV7-9 and TRBJ1-1, with D possibly being TRBD1 (6 bases). The clonotype comes from a woman between 25 and 40 years old in good health. CDR3 in amino acids: CASSARQDPEAFF. Here the CDR3 DNA reads TGTGCCAGCAGCGCCCGACAGGATCCCGAAGCTTTCTTT.